Shown below are 2 T cell receptor beta chains from a single sample sequenced in a study of read filtering for tumor transcriptome and immune sequencing. Molecular barcoded adaptors covering alpha/delta and beta/gamma chains were used on 400 ng RNA. One entry per CDR3 protein results from TCRdb running MiXCR on the reads. The sample includes 50,000 to 65,000 distinct CDR3 sequences, roughly 19% of them seen just once. Sequenced sample: a population of CD138-negative cells sorted from bone marrow. The receptors here all came from a donor at least 40 years old with multiple myeloma.

The CDR3 nucleotides are TGCAGCGTTGTGGAGGGGAGCAATCAGCCCCAGCATTTT. It encodes CSVVEGSNQPQHF. The J gene is TRBJ1-5, the V gene TRBV29-1; D is possibly TRBD1 (5 bases). CDR1 is SQVTM, CDR2 ANQGSEA, per germline. The CDR3 loop spans 13 amino acids. The V gene lost 4 bases and the J gene lost 1 base, with 8 bases spanning the gap.

Points on this clonotype: Given a much more abundant clone one base away, this may be a read error. This chain uses TRBV20-1 with TRBJ2-2, with D uncertain. The CDR3 runs 15 residues. The V and J ends lost 1 base and 4 bases respectively, with 13 bases between them. Germline values: CDR1 DFQATT, CDR2 SNEGSKA (reference sequence). As DNA, the CDR3 is TGCAGTGCTAGAGTCCCCCCCGCGAGCACCGGGGAGCTGTTTTTT. Its protein is CSARVPPASTGELFF.